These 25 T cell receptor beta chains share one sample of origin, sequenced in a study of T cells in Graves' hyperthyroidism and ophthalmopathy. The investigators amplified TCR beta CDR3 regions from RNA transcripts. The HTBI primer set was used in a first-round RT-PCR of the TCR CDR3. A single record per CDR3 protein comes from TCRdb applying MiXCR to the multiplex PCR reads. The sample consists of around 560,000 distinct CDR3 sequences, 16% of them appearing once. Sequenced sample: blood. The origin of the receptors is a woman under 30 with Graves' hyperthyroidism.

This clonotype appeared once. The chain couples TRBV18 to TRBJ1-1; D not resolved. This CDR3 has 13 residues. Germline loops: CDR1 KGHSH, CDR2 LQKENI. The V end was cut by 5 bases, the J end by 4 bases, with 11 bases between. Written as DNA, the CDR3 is TGTGCCAGCTCAAAAGGTCCAGCCACTGAAGCTTTCTTT. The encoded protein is CASSKGPATEAFF.

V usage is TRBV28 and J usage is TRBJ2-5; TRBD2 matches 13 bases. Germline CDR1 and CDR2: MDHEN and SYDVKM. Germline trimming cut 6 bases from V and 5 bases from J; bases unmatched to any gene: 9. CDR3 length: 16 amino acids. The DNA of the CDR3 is TGTGCCAGCAGCCGGAGGACTAGCGGGGGCGCCGAGACCCAGTACTTC. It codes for CASSRRTSGGAETQYF.

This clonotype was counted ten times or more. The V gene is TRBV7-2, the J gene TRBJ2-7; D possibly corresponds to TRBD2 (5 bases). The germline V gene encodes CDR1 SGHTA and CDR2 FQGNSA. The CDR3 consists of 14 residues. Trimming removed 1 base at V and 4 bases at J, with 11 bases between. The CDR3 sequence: CASSLGGSRYEQYF. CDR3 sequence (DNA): TGTGCCAGCAGCTTAGGTGGGAGTCGGTACGAGCAGTACTTC.

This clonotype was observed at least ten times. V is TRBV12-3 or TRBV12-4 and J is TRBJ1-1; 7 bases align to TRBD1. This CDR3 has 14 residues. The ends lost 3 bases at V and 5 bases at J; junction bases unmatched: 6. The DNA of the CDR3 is TGTGCCAGCAGTTTCGGGACAGAAAAGACTGAAGCTTTCTTT. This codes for CASSFGTEKTEAFF.

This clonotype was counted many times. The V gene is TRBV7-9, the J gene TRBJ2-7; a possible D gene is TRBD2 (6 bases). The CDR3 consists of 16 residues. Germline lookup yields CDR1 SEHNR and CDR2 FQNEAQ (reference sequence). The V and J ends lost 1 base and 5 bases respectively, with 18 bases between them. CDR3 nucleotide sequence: TGTGCCAGCAGCTTAGGCGTGGACTACCTGGTCCACGAGCAGTACTTC. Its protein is CASSLGVDYLVHEQYF.

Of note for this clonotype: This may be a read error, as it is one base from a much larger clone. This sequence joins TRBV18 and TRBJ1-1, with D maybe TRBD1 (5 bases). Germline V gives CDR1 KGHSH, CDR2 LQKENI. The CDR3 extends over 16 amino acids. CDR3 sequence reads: CANSPPDRGVNTEAFF. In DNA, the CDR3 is TGTGCCAACTCACCACCCGATCGGGGGGTAAACACTGAAGCTTTCTTT.

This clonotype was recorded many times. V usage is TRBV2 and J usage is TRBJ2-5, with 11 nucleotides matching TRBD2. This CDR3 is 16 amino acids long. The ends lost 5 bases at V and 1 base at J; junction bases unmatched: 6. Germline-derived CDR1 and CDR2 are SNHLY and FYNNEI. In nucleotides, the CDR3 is TGTGCCAGCAGTTCGACTAGCGGGGTATTCCAAGAGACCCAGTACTTC. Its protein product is CASSSTSGVFQETQYF.

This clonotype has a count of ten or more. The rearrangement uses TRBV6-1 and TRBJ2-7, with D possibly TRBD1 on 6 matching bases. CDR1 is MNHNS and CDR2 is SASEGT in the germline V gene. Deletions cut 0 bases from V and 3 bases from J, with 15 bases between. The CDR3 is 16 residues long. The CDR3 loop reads CASSEAVVSGVYEQYF. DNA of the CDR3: TGTGCCAGCAGTGAAGCGGTGGTCTCAGGGGTCTACGAGCAGTACTTC.

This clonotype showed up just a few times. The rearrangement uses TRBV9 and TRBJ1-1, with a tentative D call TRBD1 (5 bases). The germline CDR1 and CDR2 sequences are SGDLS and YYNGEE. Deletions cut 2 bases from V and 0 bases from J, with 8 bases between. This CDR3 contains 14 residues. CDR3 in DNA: TGTGCCAGCAGCGTTGGGACCCTGAACACTGAAGCTTTCTTT. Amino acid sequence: CASSVGTLNTEAFF. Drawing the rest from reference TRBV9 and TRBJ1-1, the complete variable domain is DSGVTQTPKHLITATGQRVTLRCSPRSGDLSVYWYQQSLDQGLQFLIQYYNGEERAKGNILERFSAQQFPDLHSELNLSSLELGDSALYFCASSVGTLNTEAFFGQGTRLTVV.

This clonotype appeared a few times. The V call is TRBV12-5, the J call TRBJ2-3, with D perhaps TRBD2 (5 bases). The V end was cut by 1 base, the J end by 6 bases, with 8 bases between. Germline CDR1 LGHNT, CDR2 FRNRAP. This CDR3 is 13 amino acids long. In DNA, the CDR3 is TGTGCTAGTGGTTTGGGACCGGGGGATACGCAGTATTTT. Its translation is CASGLGPGDTQYF.

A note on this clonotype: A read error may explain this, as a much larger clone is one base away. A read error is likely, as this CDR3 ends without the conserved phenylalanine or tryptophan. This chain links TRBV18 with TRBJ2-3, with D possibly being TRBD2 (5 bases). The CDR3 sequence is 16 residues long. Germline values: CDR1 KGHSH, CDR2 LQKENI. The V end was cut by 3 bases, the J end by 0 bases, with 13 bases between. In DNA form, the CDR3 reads TGTGCCAGCTCACCCCCGGACGGACTCAGCACAGATACGCAGTATCTT. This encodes CASSPPDGLSTDTQYL.

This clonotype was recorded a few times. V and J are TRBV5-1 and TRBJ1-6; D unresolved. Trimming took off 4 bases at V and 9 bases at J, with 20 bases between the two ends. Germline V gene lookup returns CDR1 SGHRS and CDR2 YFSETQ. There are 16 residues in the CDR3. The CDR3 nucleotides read TGCGCCAGCAGCCAGAGGGAGAGTCAAGGACGTTCACCCCTCCACTTT. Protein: CASSQRESQGRSPLHF.

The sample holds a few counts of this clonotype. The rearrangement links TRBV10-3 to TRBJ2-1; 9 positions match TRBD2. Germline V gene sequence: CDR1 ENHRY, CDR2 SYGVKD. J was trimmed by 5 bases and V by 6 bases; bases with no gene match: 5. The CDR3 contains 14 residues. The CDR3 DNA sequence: TGTGCCATCAGGGCTAGCGGGAACAACAATGAGCAGTTCTTC. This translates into CAIRASGNNNEQFF.

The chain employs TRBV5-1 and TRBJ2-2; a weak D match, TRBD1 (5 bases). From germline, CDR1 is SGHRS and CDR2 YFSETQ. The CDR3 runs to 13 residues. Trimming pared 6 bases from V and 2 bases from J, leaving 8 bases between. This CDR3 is CASNQGNTGELFF. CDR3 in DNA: TGCGCCAGCAATCAGGGCAACACCGGGGAGCTGTTTTTT.

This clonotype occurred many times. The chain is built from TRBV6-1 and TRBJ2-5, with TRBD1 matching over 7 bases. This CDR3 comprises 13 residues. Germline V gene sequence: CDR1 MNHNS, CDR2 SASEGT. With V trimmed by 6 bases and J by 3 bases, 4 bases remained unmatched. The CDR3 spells CASRTGQKETQYF. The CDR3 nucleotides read TGTGCCAGCAGGACGGGACAGAAAGAGACCCAGTACTTC.

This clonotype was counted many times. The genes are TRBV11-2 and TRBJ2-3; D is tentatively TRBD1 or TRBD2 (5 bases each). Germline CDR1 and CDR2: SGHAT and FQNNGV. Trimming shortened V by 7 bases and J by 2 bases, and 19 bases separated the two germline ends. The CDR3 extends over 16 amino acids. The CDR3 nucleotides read TGTGCCAGCAAACGGGTCGTGGGACCTCCCACAGATACGCAGTATTTT. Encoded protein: CASKRVVGPPTDTQYF.

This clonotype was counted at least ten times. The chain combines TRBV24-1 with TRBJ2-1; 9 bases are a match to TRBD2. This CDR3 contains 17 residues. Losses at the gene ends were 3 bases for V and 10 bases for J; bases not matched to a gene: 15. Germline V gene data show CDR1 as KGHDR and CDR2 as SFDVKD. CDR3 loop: CATSDPLLGGGAGEQFF. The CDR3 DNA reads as TGTGCCACCAGTGATCCCCTGTTGGGCGGGGGGGCCGGAGAGCAGTTCTTC.

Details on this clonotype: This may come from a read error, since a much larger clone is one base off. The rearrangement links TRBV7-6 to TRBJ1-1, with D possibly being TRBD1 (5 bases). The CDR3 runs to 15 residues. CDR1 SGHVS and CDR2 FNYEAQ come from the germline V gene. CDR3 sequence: CASSLKQGGFTEGFF. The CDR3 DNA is TGTGCCAGCAGCCTCAAGCAGGGAGGCTTCACTGAAGGTTTCTTT. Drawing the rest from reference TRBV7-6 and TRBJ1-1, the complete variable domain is GAGVSQSPRYKVTKRGQDVALRCDPISGHVSLYWYRQALGQGPEFLTYFNYEAQQDKSGLPNDRFSAERPEGSISTLTIQRTEQRDSAMYRCASSLKQGGFTEGFFGQGTRLTVV.

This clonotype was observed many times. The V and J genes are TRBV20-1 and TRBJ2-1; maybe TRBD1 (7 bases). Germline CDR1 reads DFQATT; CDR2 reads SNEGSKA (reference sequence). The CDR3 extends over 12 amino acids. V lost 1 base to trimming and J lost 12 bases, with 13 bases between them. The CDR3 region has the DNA TGCAGTGCTAGAGTCAGGGGGGACGGGCAGTTCTTC. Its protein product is CSARVRGDGQFF.

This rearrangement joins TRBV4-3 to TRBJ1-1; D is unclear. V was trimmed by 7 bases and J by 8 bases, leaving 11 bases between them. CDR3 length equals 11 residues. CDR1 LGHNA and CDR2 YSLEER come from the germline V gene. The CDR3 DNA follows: TGCGCCAGCAACGACCCCGGGGAAGCTTTCTTT. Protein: CASNDPGEAFF.

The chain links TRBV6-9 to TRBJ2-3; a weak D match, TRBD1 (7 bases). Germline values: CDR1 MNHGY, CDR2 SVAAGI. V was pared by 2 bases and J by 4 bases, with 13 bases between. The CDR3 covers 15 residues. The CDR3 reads CASSYGRGDADTQYF. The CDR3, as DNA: TGTGCCAGCAGTTATGGCAGGGGGGACGCAGATACGCAGTATTTT.

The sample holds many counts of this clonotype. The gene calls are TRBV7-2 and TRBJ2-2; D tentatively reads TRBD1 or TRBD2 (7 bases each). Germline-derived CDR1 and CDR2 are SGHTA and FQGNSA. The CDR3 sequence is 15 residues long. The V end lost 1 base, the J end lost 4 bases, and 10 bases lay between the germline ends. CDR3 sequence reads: CASSLGRGGTGELFF. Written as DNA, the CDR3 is TGTGCCAGCAGCTTAGGCAGGGGGGGCACCGGGGAGCTGTTTTTT.

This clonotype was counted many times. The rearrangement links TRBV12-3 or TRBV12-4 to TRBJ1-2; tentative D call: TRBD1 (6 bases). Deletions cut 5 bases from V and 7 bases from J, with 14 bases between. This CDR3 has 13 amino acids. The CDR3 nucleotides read TGTGCCAGCAGTCCGACAGGAATTGGTGGCTACACCTTC. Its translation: CASSPTGIGGYTF.

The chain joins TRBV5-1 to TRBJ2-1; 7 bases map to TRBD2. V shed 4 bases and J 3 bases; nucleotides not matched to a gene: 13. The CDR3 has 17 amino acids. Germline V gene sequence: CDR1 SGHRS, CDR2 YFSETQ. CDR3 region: CASSLGLLAKNYNEQFF. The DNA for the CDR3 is TGCGCCAGCAGCCTGGGCTTACTAGCGAAAAACTACAATGAGCAGTTCTTC.

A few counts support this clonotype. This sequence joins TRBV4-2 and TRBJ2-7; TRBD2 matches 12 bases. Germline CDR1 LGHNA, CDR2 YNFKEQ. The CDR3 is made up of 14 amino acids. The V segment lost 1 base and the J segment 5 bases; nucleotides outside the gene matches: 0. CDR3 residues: CASSQGLAGDEQYF. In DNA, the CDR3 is TGTGCCAGCAGCCAAGGACTAGCGGGGGACGAGCAGTACTTC.